These T cell receptor beta chains were read from a single sample in a study of blood T cells in healthy people across ages. In TCRdb, the 5' RACE reads were re-called with MiXCR into one record per CDR3 protein. The sample lists 600,000 to 1,000,000 distinct CDR3 sequences, nearly 60% occurring once. Sequencing used blood. Receptors were obtained from a man in his thirties or forties in good health. Both conserved end residues are part of each CDR3. Each record gives: clone size, V gene, J gene, CDR3 protein. Size tells how often a clone was seen (once, few, many) or the class of an expanded clone, and some rows leave it out.

abundance: -; v_gene: TRBV7-9; j_gene: TRBJ2-7; CDR3aa: CASSPRSLAGGGEQYF
abundance: -; v_gene: TRBV4-2; j_gene: TRBJ1-4; CDR3aa: CASSQLRGTNEKLFF
abundance: -; v_gene: TRBV20-1; j_gene: TRBJ1-1; CDR3aa: CSASRGQGNTEAFF
abundance: few; v_gene: TRBV20-1; j_gene: TRBJ1-1; CDR3aa: CSARAPRGGNTEAFF
abundance: few; v_gene: TRBV29-1; j_gene: TRBJ1-2; CDR3aa: CSVKDRENYGYTF
abundance: -; v_gene: TRBV29-1; j_gene: TRBJ1-4; CDR3aa: CSARSRWGLNEKLFF
abundance: -; v_gene: TRBV5-1; j_gene: TRBJ2-3; CDR3aa: CASSLAGTSGTDTPYF
abundance: -; v_gene: TRBV7-2; j_gene: TRBJ1-2; CDR3aa: CASSPEGSYGYTF
abundance: -; v_gene: TRBV12-3/TRBV12-4; j_gene: TRBJ1-1; CDR3aa: CASSFKGDTEAFF
abundance: many; v_gene: TRBV7-2; j_gene: TRBJ2-1; CDR3aa: CASSKPRWGGGGHNEQFF
abundance: -; v_gene: TRBV7-2; j_gene: TRBJ1-5; CDR3aa: CASSYRGQGDQPQHF
abundance: -; v_gene: TRBV5-1; j_gene: TRBJ2-1; CDR3aa: CASSLVTSSSYNEQFF
abundance: few; v_gene: TRBV3-1; j_gene: TRBJ1-1; CDR3aa: CASSQRRNTEAFF
abundance: -; v_gene: TRBV4-2; j_gene: TRBJ1-2; CDR3aa: CASSRGGGEGIYGYTF
abundance: -; v_gene: TRBV7-9; j_gene: TRBJ2-7; CDR3aa: CASSLGGQGNYEQYF
abundance: -; v_gene: TRBV3-1; j_gene: TRBJ2-5; CDR3aa: CASRPSGQRPEETQYF
abundance: -; v_gene: TRBV4-3; j_gene: TRBJ2-3; CDR3aa: CASSQDVVGNTQYF
abundance: -; v_gene: TRBV2; j_gene: -; CDR3aa: CASSEEEGGSTYEQYF
abundance: few; v_gene: TRBV20-1; j_gene: TRBJ1-5; CDR3aa: CSASARGRDRPQHF
abundance: -; v_gene: TRBV29-1; j_gene: TRBJ1-5; CDR3aa: CSVSTGGNQPQHF
abundance: once; v_gene: TRBV30; j_gene: TRBJ1-2; CDR3aa: CAWSVQGTELNGYTF
abundance: -; v_gene: TRBV7-2; j_gene: TRBJ1-6; CDR3aa: CASSSPDLGTHF
abundance: -; v_gene: TRBV12-3/TRBV12-4; j_gene: TRBJ2-3; CDR3aa: CASSTGTSLLISTDTQYF
abundance: many; v_gene: TRBV5-5; j_gene: TRBJ2-7; CDR3aa: CASTTGTDEQYF
abundance: few; v_gene: TRBV12-3/TRBV12-4; j_gene: TRBJ2-7; CDR3aa: CASSYRGIKYEQYF
abundance: -; v_gene: TRBV20-1; j_gene: TRBJ2-3; CDR3aa: CSASASGVKDTQYF
abundance: -; v_gene: TRBV20-1; j_gene: TRBJ2-1; CDR3aa: CSASLSSYNEQFF
abundance: few; v_gene: TRBV3-1; j_gene: TRBJ2-1; CDR3aa: CASSQVGIDSQFF
abundance: -; v_gene: TRBV7-2; j_gene: TRBJ2-1; CDR3aa: CASSFTGGYGGGEQFF
abundance: -; v_gene: TRBV7-2; j_gene: TRBJ1-5; CDR3aa: CASSLFPNRADQPQHF
abundance: -; v_gene: TRBV7-8; j_gene: TRBJ2-7; CDR3aa: CASSLVEEGSYEQYF
abundance: once; v_gene: TRBV7-6; j_gene: TRBJ2-7; CDR3aa: CASSLSTSAYEQYF
abundance: -; v_gene: TRBV20-1; j_gene: TRBJ2-3; CDR3aa: CSARFLAGSLTDTQYF
abundance: -; v_gene: TRBV27; j_gene: TRBJ2-1; CDR3aa: CASSPNVAGGRNEQFF
abundance: -; v_gene: TRBV6-2/TRBV6-3; j_gene: TRBJ1-1; CDR3aa: CASSLEGYNRREAFF
abundance: -; v_gene: TRBV7-2; j_gene: TRBJ2-5; CDR3aa: CASSRVMGETGEQYF
abundance: few; v_gene: TRBV10-3; j_gene: TRBJ2-7; CDR3aa: CAISDVSAGSYEQYF
abundance: -; v_gene: TRBV7-8; j_gene: TRBJ2-7; CDR3aa: CASSPRTGLSYEQYF
abundance: -; v_gene: TRBV12-5; j_gene: TRBJ2-1; CDR3aa: CASGSGNYNEQFF
abundance: -; v_gene: TRBV25-1; j_gene: TRBJ2-7; CDR3aa: CASSPPGQRYEQYF
abundance: -; v_gene: TRBV27; j_gene: TRBJ2-3; CDR3aa: CASSLSASPGDTQYF
abundance: -; v_gene: TRBV12-3/TRBV12-4; j_gene: TRBJ1-1; CDR3aa: CASSSWTEYTEAFF
abundance: -; v_gene: TRBV28; j_gene: TRBJ2-7; CDR3aa: CASSPTTGGRYEQYF
abundance: -; v_gene: TRBV20-1; j_gene: TRBJ1-4; CDR3aa: CSVTEYEKLFF
abundance: -; v_gene: TRBV12-3/TRBV12-4; j_gene: TRBJ1-2; CDR3aa: CASSPRSGGEGGYTF
abundance: -; v_gene: TRBV11-2; j_gene: TRBJ2-4; CDR3aa: CASSLKTGTGRNIQYF
abundance: -; v_gene: TRBV6-2/TRBV6-3; j_gene: TRBJ2-1; CDR3aa: CASSATGPDPMKLFF
abundance: -; v_gene: TRBV6-5; j_gene: TRBJ2-3; CDR3aa: CATAGTTATKGDTQYF
abundance: -; v_gene: TRBV19; j_gene: TRBJ2-1; CDR3aa: CASSSRTSGRVEQFF
abundance: once; v_gene: TRBV20-1; j_gene: TRBJ2-5; CDR3aa: CSARPIRGGTETQYF
abundance: -; v_gene: TRBV11-2; j_gene: TRBJ2-4; CDR3aa: CASSSTAQGAKNIQYF
abundance: -; v_gene: TRBV4-2; j_gene: TRBJ1-2; CDR3aa: CASSQVDSTGFYGYTF